This TCR beta chain was identified in a study of blood T cell repertoires in COVID-19. Overall study context: Donors in the United States, Italy and Spain gave samples during acute or convalescent COVID-19. PBMCs, B-cell-depleted T cells, or T cells provided the cDNA or gDNA that made up the material.

Original processing notes: Estimation of nucleated cell counts relied on the amplification of reference gene primers. Method: immunoSEQ multiplex PCR; TCRdb's copy keeps in-frame clones and lacks some. For V, J and clone size, that table is used; D and trimming come from the DNA. The sample has roughly 400,000 clones; roughly 90% are singletons. Participants were aged about 18 to 90 years, lived in 24 US areas, and enrolled virtually. This CDR3 is 14 amino acids long. The V segment lost 8 bases and the J segment 4 bases; nucleotides outside the gene matches: 10. Germline V gene data show CDR1 as MGHDK and CDR2 as SYGVNS.

The TCR originated in a woman aged 40 to 55 with acute COVID-19. Sequencing was performed on PBMCs or T cells enriched from blood (not recorded which). The V call is TRBV25-1, the J call TRBJ1-1; 7 bases align to TRBD1. In DNA form, the CDR3 reads TGTGCCAGCGCGGGGCAGGGGGGAGGCACTGAAGCTTTCTTT. Its protein product is CASAGQGGGTEAFF.